This T cell receptor beta chain emerged from a study of T cells in Graves' hyperthyroidism and ophthalmopathy. The sample holds many counts of this clonotype. Its antigen is as yet unknown. The junction had 7 bases not matched to a gene; V was cut back by 8 bases and J by 0 bases. The germline gives CDR1 GTSNPN, CDR2 SVGIG (reference sequence). This CDR3 region has 14 residues. TCR beta CDR3 regions were amplified from RNA transcripts. HTBI primers were used for first-round RT-PCR of the TCR CDR3. From the multiplex PCR reads, TCRdb called clonotypes with MiXCR, one entry per CDR3 protein. The sample gives a few hundred thousand distinct CDR3 sequences, around a sixth of which show up once; about 7% is in the top ten. Study results and caveats: Most thyroid clonotypes expanded above 0.001 were also detected in blood.

The sequence was collected from a woman under 40 with Graves' hyperthyroidism. Sequenced input: blood. V usage is TRBV30 and J usage is TRBJ2-1, with 7 bases matching TRBD2. This CDR3 reads CAQAGIPSYNEQFF. The DNA of the CDR3 is TGTGCCCAAGCGGGGATCCCCTCCTACAATGAGCAGTTCTTC.